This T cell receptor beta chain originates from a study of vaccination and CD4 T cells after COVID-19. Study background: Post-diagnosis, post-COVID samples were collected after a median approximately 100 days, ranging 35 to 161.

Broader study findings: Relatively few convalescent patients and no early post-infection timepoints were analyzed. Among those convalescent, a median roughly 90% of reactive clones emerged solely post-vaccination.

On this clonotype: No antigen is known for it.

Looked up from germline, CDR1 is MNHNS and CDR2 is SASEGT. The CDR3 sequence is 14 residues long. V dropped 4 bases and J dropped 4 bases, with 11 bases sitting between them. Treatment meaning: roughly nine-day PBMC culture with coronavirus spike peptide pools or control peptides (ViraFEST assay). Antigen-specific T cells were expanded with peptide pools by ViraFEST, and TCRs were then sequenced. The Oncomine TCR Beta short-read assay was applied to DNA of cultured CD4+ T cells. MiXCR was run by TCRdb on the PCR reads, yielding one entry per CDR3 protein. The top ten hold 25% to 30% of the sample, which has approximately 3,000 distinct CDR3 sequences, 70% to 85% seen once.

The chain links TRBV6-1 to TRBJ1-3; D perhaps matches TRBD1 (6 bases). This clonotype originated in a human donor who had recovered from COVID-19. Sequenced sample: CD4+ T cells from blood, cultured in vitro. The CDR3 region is CASSVTGNGNTIYF. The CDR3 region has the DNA TGTGCCAGCAGTGTTACAGGGAACGGAAACACCATATATTTT.